Below are 23 T cell receptor beta chains sequenced from a single sample in a study of blood T cells in healthy people across ages. PCR was performed a second time for 7 to 11 cycles using a sample-barcoded 5' primer and a J-beta primer mix. TCRdb used MiXCR to reprocess the 5' RACE reads, holding one entry per CDR3 protein. The sample has about 1 million distinct CDR3 sequences; under 45% are singletons. Sequencing was carried out using blood. Receptors originate from a woman in her sixties or seventies in good health.

The chain uses TRBV2 and TRBJ2-7, with 7 bases matching TRBD1. Trimming removed 11 bases from V and 3 bases from J; junction bases left unmatched: 13. Germline-derived CDR1 and CDR2 are SNHLY and FYNNEI. The CDR3 totals 14 residues. The CDR3 DNA reads TGTGCCTCCACCACAGGGGCGACGTTCTACGAGCAGTACTTC. It is translated as CASTTGATFYEQYF.

This clonotype showed up just a few times. The V gene is TRBV11-2, the J gene TRBJ2-5; TRBD1 is a possible D gene (5 bases). The CDR3 length is 16 residues. Trimming pared 4 bases from V and 9 bases from J, leaving 24 bases between. Germline values: CDR1 SGHAT, CDR2 FQNNGV. The CDR3 DNA reads as TGTGCCAGCAGCTCCGCACGACTGTTCCAGACACAGGCCCAGTACTTC. Translating it yields CASSSARLFQTQAQYF.

The V and J genes are TRBV15 and TRBJ2-5; either TRBD1 or TRBD2 may fit D (5 bases each). With 2 bases removed from V and 1 base from J, the gap between germline ends came to 20 bases. The length of the CDR3 is 18 residues. Germline V gives CDR1 LNHNV, CDR2 YYDKDF (reference sequence). The CDR3 nucleotides read TGTGCCACCAGCAGACATCAACCGGGACGAACGGGCCAAGAGACCCAGTACTTC. It translates to CATSRHQPGRTGQETQYF.

The chain has TRBV4-2 and TRBJ1-6; D perhaps matches TRBD1 (6 bases). From germline, CDR1 is LGHNA and CDR2 YNFKEQ. The CDR3 is 16 residues long. V lost 0 bases to trimming and J lost 7 bases, with 13 bases between them. Here the CDR3 reads CASSQEGARLNSPLHF. CDR3 nucleotides: TGTGCCAGCAGCCAAGAGGGGGCGCGGCTGAATTCACCCCTCCACTTT.

V is TRBV7-2 and J is TRBJ2-1; a weak D match, TRBD2 (6 bases). The germline V gene has CDR1 SGHTA and CDR2 FQGNSA. CDR3 length equals 16 residues. V was cut by 1 base and J by 7 bases, with 17 bases left in between. In nucleotides, the CDR3 is TGTGCCAGCAGCTTAGGGCTAGCCCCCAGCGGGAATGAGCAGTTCTTC. Encoded protein: CASSLGLAPSGNEQFF.

CDR3 nucleotides: TGCAGTGCTAGAGATGCGGCACAGCCGGGGCAGCCCCAGCATTTT. It yields the protein CSARDAAQPGQPQHF. The chain uses TRBV20-1 and TRBJ1-5; D call uncertain. This CDR3 contains 15 residues. The V gene's germline CDR1 is DFQATT and CDR2 SNEGSKA (reference sequence). V shed 0 bases and J shed 7 bases, with 16 bases lying between them.

The V call is TRBV4-1, the J call TRBJ2-2; D is possibly TRBD1 (6 bases). The CDR3 is 16 residues long. CDR1 and CDR2 (germline): MGHRA, YSYEKL. Trimming removed 6 bases from V and 1 base from J, with 15 bases in between. CDR3 DNA: TGCGCCAGCAGTTCTACAACGGACAGGAACACCGGGGAGCTGTTTTTT. Encoded protein: CASSSTTDRNTGELFF.

The genes are TRBV6-5 and TRBJ2-1; 10 positions agree with TRBD1. From germline, CDR1 is MNHEY and CDR2 SVGAGI. CDR3 length: 17 residues. Trimming cost V 0 bases and J 7 bases; bases outside gene matches: 9. The CDR3 DNA is TGTGCCAGCAGTTACTCGTTCTCGACAGGGGGCAAGAATGAGCAGTTCTTC. It specifies CASSYSFSTGGKNEQFF.

The V and J genes are TRBV29-1 and TRBJ2-1, with unresolved D. The DNA end is more similar to TRBJ2-7, so the J call may be wrong. Germline V lookup: CDR1 SQVTM, CDR2 ANQGSEA. The CDR3 has 14 residues. DNA of the CDR3: TGCAGCGTTGAATCTAGAAGCTCCGACAATGAGCAGTACTTC. Its protein is CSVESRSSDNEQYF.

This clonotype was recorded once. The chain uses TRBV5-1 and TRBJ2-5; maybe TRBD1 (6 bases). The CDR3 covers 13 residues. The V end was cut by 4 bases, the J end by 0 bases, with 7 bases between. Germline-derived CDR1 and CDR2 are SGHRS and YFSETQ. The CDR3, as DNA: TGCGCCAGCAGCGGGACAAACCAAGAGACCCAGTACTTC. It specifies CASSGTNQETQYF.

This clonotype has just a few counts. V gene TRBV6-2 or TRBV6-3 combines with J gene TRBJ2-5; tentative D call: TRBD2 (5 bases). V dropped 11 bases and J dropped 5 bases, with 12 bases sitting between them. Germline CDR1 and CDR2: MNHEY and SVGEGT. CDR3 size: 11 residues. The CDR3 DNA reads TGTGCCGTCTCAGAGGGTGAGACCCAGTACTTC. Protein sequence: CAVSEGETQYF.

A note on this clonotype: This may be a read error, as it is one base from a much larger clone. This chain links TRBV20-1 with TRBJ2-4; D could derive from TRBD1 or TRBD2 (6 bases each). The germline V gene has CDR1 DFQATT and CDR2 SNEGSKA (reference sequence). The ends were cut back, 8 bases at V and 4 bases at J, with 15 bases in the middle. CDR3 size: 13 residues. CDR3 amino acids: CSPTVGGKNIQYF. The CDR3 DNA reads TGCAGTCCTACAGTAGGGGGGAAAAACATTCAGTACTTC.

The V call is TRBV14, the J call TRBJ1-6; D call uncertain. CDR3 length: 14 amino acids. Trimming took off 3 bases at V and 7 bases at J, with 10 bases between the two ends. Germline CDR1 SGHDN, CDR2 FVKESK. CDR3 sequence reads: CASSQLFGNSPLHF. The CDR3 coding sequence is TGTGCCAGCAGCCAGCTTTTTGGCAATTCACCCCTCCACTTT.

This chain uses TRBV20-1 with TRBJ2-7; 7 bases are shared with TRBD1. The V gene's germline CDR1 is DFQATT and CDR2 SNEGSKA (reference sequence). The ends lost 6 bases at V and 0 bases at J; junction bases unmatched: 11. The CDR3 is 15 residues long. The CDR3 spells CSAHPLDRSSYEQYF. CDR3 DNA sequence: TGCAGTGCCCACCCATTGGACAGGAGCTCCTACGAGCAGTACTTC.

This clonotype was detected a few times. The gene calls are TRBV12-3 or TRBV12-4 and TRBJ1-4, with 8 bases lining up with TRBD1. The length of the CDR3 is 14 residues. The V segment lost 8 bases and the J segment 8 bases; nucleotides outside the gene matches: 10. CDR3 DNA sequence: TGTGCCAGCTCCCCGACAGGGGCGGGAGAAAAACTGTTTTTT. Its translation is CASSPTGAGEKLFF.

The gene calls are TRBV4-1 and TRBJ1-1; a weak D match, TRBD1 (6 bases). The CDR3 spans 15 residues. Germline assignment: CDR1 MGHRA and CDR2 YSYEKL. Trimming removed 2 bases at V and 1 base at J, with 11 bases between. The CDR3 region is CASSQTGSGNTEAFF. DNA of the CDR3: TGCGCCAGCAGCCAAACAGGGAGCGGGAACACTGAAGCTTTCTTT.

This clonotype occurred a few times. The rearrangement uses TRBV11-2 and TRBJ1-5; D possibly corresponds to TRBD1 (6 bases). The V gene lost 4 bases and the J gene lost 0 bases, with 7 bases spanning the gap. Germline CDR1 is SGHAT and CDR2 is FQNNGV. This CDR3 contains 14 residues. CDR3: CASSWDNSNQPQHF. CDR3 sequence (DNA): TGTGCCAGCAGCTGGGACAATAGCAATCAGCCCCAGCATTTT.

The J gene is TRBJ2-7, the V gene TRBV3-1, with D unresolved. The CDR3 has 14 residues. Germline V gene data show CDR1 as LGHDT and CDR2 as YNNKEL (reference sequence). V was trimmed by 4 bases and J by 4 bases, leaving 14 bases between them. The CDR3 nucleotides read TGTGCCAGCAGCCTAAACGAAGTTAGGTACGAGCAGTACTTC. This gives the protein CASSLNEVRYEQYF.

The genes are TRBV6-5 and TRBJ2-1, with D unclear. Trimming shortened V by 0 bases and J by 2 bases, and 11 bases separated the two germline ends. Germline CDR1 MNHEY, CDR2 SVGAGI. CDR3 length equals 16 residues. CDR3 coding DNA: TGTGCCAGCAGTTACTCGATGGAGCCCCCCTACAATGAGCAGTTCTTC. This translates into CASSYSMEPPYNEQFF.

CDR3 amino acids: CASSLEASPTYEQYF. The CDR3 coding sequence is TGTGCCAGCAGCTTAGAGGCTAGCCCCACTTACGAGCAGTACTTC. This chain links TRBV7-6 with TRBJ2-5, with D possibly TRBD2 on 5 matching bases. The J call may be mistaken, given a closer DNA end match to TRBJ2-7. The CDR3 consists of 15 residues. The germline V gene encodes CDR1 SGHVS and CDR2 FNYEAQ.

The J gene is TRBJ2-1, the V gene TRBV21-1; the table's D call TRBD1 went unverified against the DNA. The assigned J gene may be wrong: the sequence end matches TRBJ2-7 better. TRBV21-1 is a pseudogene. The CDR3 contains 16 residues. The CDR3 nucleotides are TGTGCCAGCAGCAATTGTCCCCGATGGTCCTACAATGAGCAGTACTTC. This sequence encodes CASSNCPRWSYNEQYF.

Of note for this clonotype: Germline and junction disagree at one end, which may indicate a read error. This chain links TRBV28 with TRBJ1-1; unclear D gene. This CDR3 comprises 13 residues. Germline V gene lookup returns CDR1 MDHEN and CDR2 SYDVKM. The CDR3 spells CASTGQSNTGAFF. CDR3 DNA: TGTGCCAGCACGGGTCAATCAAACACTGGAGCTTTCTTT.

The chain recombines TRBV12-3 or TRBV12-4 with TRBJ2-3; weak D call: TRBD1 (6 bases). Between the trimmed V and J ends, which lost 6 bases and 2 bases, there was a span of 9 bases. The CDR3 runs 13 residues. CDR3 sequence: CASSRGFTDTQYF. The CDR3 DNA reads TGTGCCAGCAGCAGGGGCTTCACAGATACGCAGTATTTT.